This T cell receptor beta chain appears in the sequencing data of a study of Graves' ophthalmopathy and Graves' hyperthyroidism. Across the study: The collection of peripheral blood took place at initial diagnosis, before any treatment.

General study results and limits: The study's model predicted ophthalmopathy progression at over 55% sensitivity and about 72% specificity.

Germline V CDR1 and CDR2: MNHEY, SVGAGI. V was shortened by 4 bases and J by 4 bases, with 13 bases between the two germline ends. CDR3 size: 14 residues. The sample holds many counts of this clonotype. What it binds is not known. RNA served as the template for amplifying TCR beta CDR3 regions. RT-PCR was first run with HTBI primers, then multiplex PCR in a second round. TCRdb re-called the multiplex PCR reads through MiXCR, storing one row per CDR3 protein. This repertoire shows around 470,000 distinct CDR3 sequences, approximately 15% found once; its top ten account for roughly 10%. The V and J genes are TRBV6-5 and TRBJ1-2, with a weak D call TRBD1 (6 bases). Sequencing input: blood. The TCR was taken from a woman under 40 with Graves' ophthalmopathy. In DNA, the CDR3 is TGTGCCAGCAGTTTTCACAGGGAGGGCTATGGCTACACCTTC. Translating it yields CASSFHREGYGYTF.